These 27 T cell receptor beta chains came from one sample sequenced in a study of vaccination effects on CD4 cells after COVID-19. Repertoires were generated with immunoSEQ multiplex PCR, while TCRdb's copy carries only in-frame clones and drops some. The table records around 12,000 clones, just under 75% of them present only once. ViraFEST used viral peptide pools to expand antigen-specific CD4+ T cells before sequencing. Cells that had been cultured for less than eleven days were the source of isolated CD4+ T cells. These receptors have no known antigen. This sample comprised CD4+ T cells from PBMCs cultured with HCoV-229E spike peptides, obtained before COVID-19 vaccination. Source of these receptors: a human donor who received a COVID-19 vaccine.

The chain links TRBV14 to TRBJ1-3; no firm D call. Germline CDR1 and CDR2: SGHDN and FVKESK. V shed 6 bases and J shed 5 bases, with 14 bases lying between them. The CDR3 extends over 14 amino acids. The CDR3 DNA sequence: TGTGCCAGCAGTACGGGGAATCGGAGAAACACCATATATTTT. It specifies CASSTGNRRNTIYF. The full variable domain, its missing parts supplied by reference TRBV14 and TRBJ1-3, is EAGVTQFPSHSVIEKGQTVTLRCDPISGHDNLYWYRRVMGKEIKFLLHFVKESKQDESGMPNNRFLAERTGGTYSTLKVQPAELEDSGVYFCASSTGNRRNTIYFGEGSWLTVV.

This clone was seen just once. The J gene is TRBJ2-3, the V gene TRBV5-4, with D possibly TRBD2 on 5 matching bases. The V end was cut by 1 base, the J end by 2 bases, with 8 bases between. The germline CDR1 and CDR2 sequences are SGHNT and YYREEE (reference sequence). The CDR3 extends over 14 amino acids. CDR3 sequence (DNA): TGTGCCAGCAGCTTGCGGGGAACCACAGATACGCAGTATTTT. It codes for CASSLRGTTDTQYF.

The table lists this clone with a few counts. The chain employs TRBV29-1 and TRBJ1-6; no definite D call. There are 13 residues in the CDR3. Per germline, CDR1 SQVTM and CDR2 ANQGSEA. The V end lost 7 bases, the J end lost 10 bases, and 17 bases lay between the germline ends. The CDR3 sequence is CSAKKDPGSPLHF. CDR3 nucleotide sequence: TGCAGCGCAAAAAAGGACCCTGGGTCACCCCTCCACTTT. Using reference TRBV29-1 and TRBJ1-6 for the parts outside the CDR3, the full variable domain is SAVISQKPSRDICQRGTSLTIQCQVDSQVTMMFWYRQQPGQSLTLIATANQGSEATYESGFVIDKFPISRPNLTFSTLTVSNMSPEDSSIYLCSAKKDPGSPLHFGNGTRLTVT.

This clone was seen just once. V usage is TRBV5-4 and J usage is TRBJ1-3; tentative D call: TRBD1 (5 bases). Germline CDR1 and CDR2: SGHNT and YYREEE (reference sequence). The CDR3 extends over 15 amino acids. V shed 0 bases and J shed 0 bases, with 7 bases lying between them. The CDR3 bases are TGTGCCAGCAGCTTGGCAGGGTCCTCTGGAAACACCATATATTTT. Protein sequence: CASSLAGSSGNTIYF. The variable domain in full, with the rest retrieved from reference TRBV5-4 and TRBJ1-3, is ETGVTQSPTHLIKTRGQQVTLRCSSQSGHNTVSWYQQALGQGPQFIFQYYREEENGRGNFPPRFSGLQFPNYSSELNVNALELDDSALYLCASSLAGSSGNTIYFGEGSWLTVV.

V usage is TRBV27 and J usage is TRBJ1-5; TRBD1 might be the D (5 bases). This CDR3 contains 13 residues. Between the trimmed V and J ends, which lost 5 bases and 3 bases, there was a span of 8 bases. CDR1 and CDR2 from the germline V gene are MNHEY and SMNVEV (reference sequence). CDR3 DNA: TGTGCCAGCAGTACAGGTACCAATCAGCCCCAGCATTTT. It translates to CASSTGTNQPQHF.

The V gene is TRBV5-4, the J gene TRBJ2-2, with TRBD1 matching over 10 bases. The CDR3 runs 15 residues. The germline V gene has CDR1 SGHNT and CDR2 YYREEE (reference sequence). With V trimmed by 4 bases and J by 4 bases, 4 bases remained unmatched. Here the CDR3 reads CASSTWTGGTGELFF. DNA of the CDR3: TGTGCCAGCAGCACCTGGACAGGGGGCACCGGGGAGCTGTTTTTT. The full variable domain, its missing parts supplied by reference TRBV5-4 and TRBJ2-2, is ETGVTQSPTHLIKTRGQQVTLRCSSQSGHNTVSWYQQALGQGPQFIFQYYREEENGRGNFPPRFSGLQFPNYSSELNVNALELDDSALYLCASSTWTGGTGELFFGEGSRLTVL.

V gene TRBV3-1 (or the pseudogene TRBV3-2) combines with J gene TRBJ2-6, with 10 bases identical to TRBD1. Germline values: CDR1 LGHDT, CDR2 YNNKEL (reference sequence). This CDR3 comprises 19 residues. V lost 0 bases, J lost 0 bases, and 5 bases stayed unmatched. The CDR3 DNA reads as TGTGCCAGCAGCCAAGATCTGGGGACAGGGGTCTCTGGGGCCAACGTCCTGACTTTC. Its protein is CASSQDLGTGVSGANVLTF.

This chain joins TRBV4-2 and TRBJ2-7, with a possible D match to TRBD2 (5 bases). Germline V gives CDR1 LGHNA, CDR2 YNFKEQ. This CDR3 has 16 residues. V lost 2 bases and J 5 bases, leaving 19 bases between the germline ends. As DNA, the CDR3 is TGTGCCAGCAGCCAAAATTTCGGAGGCCCCTCGGACGAGCAGTACTTC. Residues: CASSQNFGGPSDEQYF.

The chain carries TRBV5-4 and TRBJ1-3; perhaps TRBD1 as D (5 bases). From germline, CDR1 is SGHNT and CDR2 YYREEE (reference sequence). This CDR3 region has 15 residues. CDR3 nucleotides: TGTGCAGCAGCTTGGTCGCAGGGCTCTGGAAACACCATATATTTT. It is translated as CAAAWSQGSGNTIYF.

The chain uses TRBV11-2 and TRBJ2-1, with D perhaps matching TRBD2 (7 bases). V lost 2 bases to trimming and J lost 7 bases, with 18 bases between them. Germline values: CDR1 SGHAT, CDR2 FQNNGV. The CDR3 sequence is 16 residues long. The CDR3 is CASSLLWGGAVNEQFF. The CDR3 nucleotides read TGTGCCAGCAGCTTACTATGGGGGGGGGCCGTGAATGAGCAGTTCTTC.

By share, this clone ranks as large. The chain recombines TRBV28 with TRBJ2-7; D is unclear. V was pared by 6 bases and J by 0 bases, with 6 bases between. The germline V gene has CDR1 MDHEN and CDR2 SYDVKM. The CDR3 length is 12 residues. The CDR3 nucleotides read TGTGCCAGCAGCCCTAGCTCCTACGAGCAGTACTTC. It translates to CASSPSSYEQYF.

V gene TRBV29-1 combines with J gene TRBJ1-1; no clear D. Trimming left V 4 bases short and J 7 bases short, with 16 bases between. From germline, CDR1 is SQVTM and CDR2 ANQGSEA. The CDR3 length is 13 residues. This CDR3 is CSVGRRMALEAFF. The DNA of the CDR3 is TGCAGCGTTGGCAGGCGAATGGCCCTTGAAGCTTTCTTT.

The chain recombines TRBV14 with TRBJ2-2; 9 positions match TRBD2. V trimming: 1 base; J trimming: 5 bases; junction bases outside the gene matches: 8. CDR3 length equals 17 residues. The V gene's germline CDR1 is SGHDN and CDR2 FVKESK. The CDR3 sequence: CASSQGLAEFKTGELFF. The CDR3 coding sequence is TGTGCCAGCAGCCAAGGACTAGCGGAATTTAAAACCGGGGAGCTGTTTTTT.

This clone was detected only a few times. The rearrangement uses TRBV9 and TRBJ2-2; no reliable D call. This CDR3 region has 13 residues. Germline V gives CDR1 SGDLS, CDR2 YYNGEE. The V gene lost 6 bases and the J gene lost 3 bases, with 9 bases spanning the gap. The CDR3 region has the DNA TGTGCCAGCACCCGTACGGACACCGGGGAGCTGTTTTTT. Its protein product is CASTRTDTGELFF.

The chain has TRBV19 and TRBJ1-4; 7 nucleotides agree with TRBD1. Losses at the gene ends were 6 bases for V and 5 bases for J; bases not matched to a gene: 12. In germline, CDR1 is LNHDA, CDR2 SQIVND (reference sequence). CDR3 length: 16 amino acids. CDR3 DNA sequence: TGTGCCAGTAGCAGTCCACCAGGGGGAAGAAATGAAAAACTGTTTTTT. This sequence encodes CASSSPPGGRNEKLFF.

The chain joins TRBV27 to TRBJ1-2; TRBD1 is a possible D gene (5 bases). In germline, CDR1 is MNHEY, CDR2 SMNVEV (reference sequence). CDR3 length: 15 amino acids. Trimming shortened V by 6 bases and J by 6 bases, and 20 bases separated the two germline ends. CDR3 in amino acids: CASRSFLRGEHGYTF. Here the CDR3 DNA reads TGTGCCAGCAGAAGTTTTCTGAGGGGAGAACATGGCTACACCTTC.

CDR3 loop: CASSLRGDRGHEQYF. CDR3 DNA: TGTGCCAGCAGCCTCAGGGGGGACAGGGGCCACGAGCAGTACTTC. This sequence joins TRBV6-5 and TRBJ2-7, with 10 positions matching TRBD1. Germline CDR1 MNHEY, CDR2 SVGAGI. Unmatched junction bases numbered 10, after V lost 6 bases and J lost 5 bases. The CDR3 sequence is 15 residues long.

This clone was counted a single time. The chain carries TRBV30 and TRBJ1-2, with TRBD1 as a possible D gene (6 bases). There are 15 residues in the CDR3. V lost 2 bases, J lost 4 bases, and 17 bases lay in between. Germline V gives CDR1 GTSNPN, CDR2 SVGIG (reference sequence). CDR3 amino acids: CAWSHRAGLPYGYTF. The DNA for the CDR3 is TGTGCCTGGAGTCACAGGGCCGGCTTGCCCTATGGCTACACCTTC.

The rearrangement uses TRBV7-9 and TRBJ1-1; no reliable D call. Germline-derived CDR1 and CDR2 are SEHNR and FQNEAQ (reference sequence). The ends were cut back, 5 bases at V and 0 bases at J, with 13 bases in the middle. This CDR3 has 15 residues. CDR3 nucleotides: TGTGCCAGCAGCACAAGTGCAGGAATGAACACTGAAGCTTTCTTT. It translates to CASSTSAGMNTEAFF.

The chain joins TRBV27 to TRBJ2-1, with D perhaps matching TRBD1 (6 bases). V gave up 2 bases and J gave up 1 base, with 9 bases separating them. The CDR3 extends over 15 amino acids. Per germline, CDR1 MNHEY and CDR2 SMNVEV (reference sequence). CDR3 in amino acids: CASSLGQPSYNEQFF. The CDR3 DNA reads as TGTGCCAGCAGTTTAGGACAGCCTTCCTACAATGAGCAGTTCTTC.

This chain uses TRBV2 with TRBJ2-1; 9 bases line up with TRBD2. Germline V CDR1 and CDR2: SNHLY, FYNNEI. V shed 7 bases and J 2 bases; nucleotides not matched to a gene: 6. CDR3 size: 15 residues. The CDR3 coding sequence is TGTGCCAGCAAAGCCAGCGGGGGGCCCTACAATGAGCAGTTCTTC. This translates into CASKASGGPYNEQFF.

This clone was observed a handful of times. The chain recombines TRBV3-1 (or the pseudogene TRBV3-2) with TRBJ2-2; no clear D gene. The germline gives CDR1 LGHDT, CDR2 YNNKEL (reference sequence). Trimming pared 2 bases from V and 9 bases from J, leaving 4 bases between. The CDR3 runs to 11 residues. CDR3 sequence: CASSQLRELFF. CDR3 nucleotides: TGTGCCAGCAGCCAACTCCGGGAGCTGTTTTTT.

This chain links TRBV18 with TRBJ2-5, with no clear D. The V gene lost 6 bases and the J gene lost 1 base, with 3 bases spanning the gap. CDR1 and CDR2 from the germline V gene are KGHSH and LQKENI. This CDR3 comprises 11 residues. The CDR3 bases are TGTGCCAGCTCCGTCCAAGAGACCCAGTACTTC. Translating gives CASSVQETQYF.

The CDR3 sequence: CASSPQGYEQYF. As DNA, the CDR3 is TGTGCCAGCAGTCCCCAGGGGTACGAGCAGTACTTC. The chain carries TRBV6-6 and TRBJ2-7; possible D gene TRBD1, 6 bases. The germline V gene has CDR1 MNHNY and CDR2 SVGAGI (reference sequence). V lost 5 bases and J lost 4, with 9 bases in between. The CDR3 has 12 residues.

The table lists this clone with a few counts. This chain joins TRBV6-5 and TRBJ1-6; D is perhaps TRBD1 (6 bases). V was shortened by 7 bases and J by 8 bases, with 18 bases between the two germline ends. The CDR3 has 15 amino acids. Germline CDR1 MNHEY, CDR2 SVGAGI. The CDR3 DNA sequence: TGTGCCAGCATGATTCGCAGGGGAAGGGATTCACCCCTCCACTTT. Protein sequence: CASMIRRGRDSPLHF.

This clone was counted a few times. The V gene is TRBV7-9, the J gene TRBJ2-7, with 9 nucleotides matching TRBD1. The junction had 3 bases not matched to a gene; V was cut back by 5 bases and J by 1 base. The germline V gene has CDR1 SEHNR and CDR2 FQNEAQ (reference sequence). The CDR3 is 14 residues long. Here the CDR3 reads CASSLGTGSYEQYF. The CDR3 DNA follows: TGTGCCAGCAGCCTCGGGACAGGGTCCTACGAGCAGTACTTC.

The CDR3 DNA reads TGTGCCAGCAGCTTGGGGGACAGGGGAACACAAGAGACCCAGTACTTC. It encodes CASSLGDRGTQETQYF. This chain connects TRBV5-4 to TRBJ2-5; 10 bases match TRBD1. CDR3 length equals 16 residues. Trimming took 0 bases from V and 2 from J; bases not matched to a gene: 4. Germline V gene lookup returns CDR1 SGHNT and CDR2 YYREEE (reference sequence).